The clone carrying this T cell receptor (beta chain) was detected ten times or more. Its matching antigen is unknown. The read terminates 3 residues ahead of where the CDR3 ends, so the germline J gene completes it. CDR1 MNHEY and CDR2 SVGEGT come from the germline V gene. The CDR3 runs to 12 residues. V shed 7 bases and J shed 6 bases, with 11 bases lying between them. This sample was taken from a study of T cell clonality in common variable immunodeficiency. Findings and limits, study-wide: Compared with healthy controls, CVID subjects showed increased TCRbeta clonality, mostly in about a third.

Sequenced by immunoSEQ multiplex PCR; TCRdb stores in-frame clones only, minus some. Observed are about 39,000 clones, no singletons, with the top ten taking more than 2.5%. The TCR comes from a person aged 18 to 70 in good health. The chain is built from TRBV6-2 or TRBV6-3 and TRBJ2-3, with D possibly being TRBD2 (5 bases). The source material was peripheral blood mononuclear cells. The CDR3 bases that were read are TGTGCCAGCACCCCTTCGGGGGATACG. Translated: CASTPSGDT. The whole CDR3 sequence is CASTPSGDTQYF.